This T cell receptor (beta chain) was profiled in a study of OX40 agonist ivuxolimab in advanced cancers. The overall study: Patients' therapy was ivuxolimab, an antibody that acts as an agonist of OX40 (CD134). A mean age of around 63 years, range roughly 20 to 90, was recorded, and under 85% were male.

Germline V CDR1 and CDR2: SGHAT, FQNNGV. The V end was cut by 5 bases, the J end by 5 bases, with 12 bases between. CDR3 length equals 13 residues. Concerning this clone: Its antigen is currently unknown.

Assay: immunoSEQ multiplex PCR; the TCRdb copy retains only in-frame clones and omits some. The sample includes 65,000 to 85,000 clones, roughly nine tenths seen only once; the top ten take more than 7.5%. Findings of the study overall: CD8+ T cells averaged more expanded clones than CD4+.

The chain is built from TRBV11-2 and TRBJ1-2; possibly TRBD1 for D (5 bases). This TCR was recovered from an adult with an advanced solid tumor such as melanoma, head and neck, liver or kidney cancer. The sequences come from CD4+ or CD8+ T cells sorted from blood, collected in a trial of the OX40 agonist ivuxolimab. As DNA, the CDR3 is TGTGCCAGCAGCGGTGACGGGGGATATGGCTACACCTTC. This gives the protein CASSGDGGYGYTF.